The T cell receptor beta chain described here comes from a study of vaccination effects on CD4 cells after COVID-19. The data were produced by immunoSEQ multiplex PCR, yet TCRdb's version contains in-frame clones alone and is incomplete. The sample holds about 61,000 clones, approximately 80% seen once. This clone was picked up a small number of times. Its antigen is not identified. V was cut by 1 base and J by 5 bases, with 3 bases left in between. CDR1 is SGHTA, CDR2 FQGNSA, per germline. The CDR3 runs 12 residues. With the ViraFEST assay, the study expanded antigen-specific CD4+ T cells using viral peptide pools, then sequenced them. The culture ran for 10 to 11 days, and then CD4+ T cells were isolated.

This material consisted of CD4+ T cells from PBMCs cultured with HCoV-229E spike peptides, taken before COVID-19 vaccination. The rearrangement uses TRBV7-2 and TRBJ1-5; D ambiguous. This receptor was taken from a human donor who received a COVID-19 vaccine. The CDR3, as DNA: TGTGCCAGCAGCTTAGATGATCAGCCCCAGCATTTT. Its translation is CASSLDDQPQHF.